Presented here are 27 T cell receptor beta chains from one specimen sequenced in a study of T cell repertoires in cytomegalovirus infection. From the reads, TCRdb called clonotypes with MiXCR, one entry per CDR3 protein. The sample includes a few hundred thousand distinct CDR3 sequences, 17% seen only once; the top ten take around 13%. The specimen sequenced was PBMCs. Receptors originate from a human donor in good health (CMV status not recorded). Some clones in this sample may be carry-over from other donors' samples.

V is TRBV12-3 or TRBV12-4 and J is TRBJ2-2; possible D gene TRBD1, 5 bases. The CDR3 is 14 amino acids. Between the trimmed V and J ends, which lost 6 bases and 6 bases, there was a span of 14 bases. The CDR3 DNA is TGTGCCAGCAGCCGACAGTCGTATTCCGGGGAGCTGTTTTTT. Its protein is CASSRQSYSGELFF.

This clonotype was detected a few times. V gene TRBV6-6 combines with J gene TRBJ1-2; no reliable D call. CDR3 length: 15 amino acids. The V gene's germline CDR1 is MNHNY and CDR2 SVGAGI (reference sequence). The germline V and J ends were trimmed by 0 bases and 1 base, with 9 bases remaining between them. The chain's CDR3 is CASSYSNGDNYGYTF. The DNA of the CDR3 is TGTGCCAGCAGTTACTCGAACGGGGATAACTATGGCTACACCTTC.

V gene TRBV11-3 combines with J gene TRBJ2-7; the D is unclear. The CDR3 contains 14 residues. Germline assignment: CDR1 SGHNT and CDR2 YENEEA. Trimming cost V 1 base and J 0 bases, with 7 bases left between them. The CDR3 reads CASSLGPISYEQYF. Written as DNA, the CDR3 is TGTGCCAGCAGCTTAGGACCCATCTCCTACGAGCAGTACTTC.

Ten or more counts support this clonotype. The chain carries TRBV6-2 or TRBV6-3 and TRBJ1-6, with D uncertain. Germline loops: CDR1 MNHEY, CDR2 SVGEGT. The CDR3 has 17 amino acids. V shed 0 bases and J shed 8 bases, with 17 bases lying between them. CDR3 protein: CASSYSTAWRRDSPLHF. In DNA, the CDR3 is TGTGCCAGCAGTTACTCGACCGCGTGGCGTCGTGATTCACCCCTCCACTTT.

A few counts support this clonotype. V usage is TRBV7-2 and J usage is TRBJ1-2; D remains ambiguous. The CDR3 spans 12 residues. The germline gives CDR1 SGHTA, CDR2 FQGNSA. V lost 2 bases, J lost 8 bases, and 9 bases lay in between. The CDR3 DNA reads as TGTGCCAGCAGCTTAAATGACGCCGGCTACACCTTC. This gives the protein CASSLNDAGYTF.

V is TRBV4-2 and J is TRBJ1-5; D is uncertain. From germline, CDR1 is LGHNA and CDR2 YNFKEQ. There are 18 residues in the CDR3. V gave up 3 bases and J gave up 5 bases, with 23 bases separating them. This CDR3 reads CASSQWFAGAGGDQPQHF. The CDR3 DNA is TGTGCCAGCAGCCAGTGGTTCGCCGGTGCGGGTGGCGATCAGCCCCAGCATTTT.

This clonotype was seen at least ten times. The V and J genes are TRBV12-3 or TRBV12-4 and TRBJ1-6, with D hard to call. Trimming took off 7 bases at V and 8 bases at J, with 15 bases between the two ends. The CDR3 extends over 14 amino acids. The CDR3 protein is CASTRWSSDSPLHF. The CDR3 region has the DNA TGTGCCAGCACGAGGTGGTCGAGCGATTCACCCCTCCACTTT.

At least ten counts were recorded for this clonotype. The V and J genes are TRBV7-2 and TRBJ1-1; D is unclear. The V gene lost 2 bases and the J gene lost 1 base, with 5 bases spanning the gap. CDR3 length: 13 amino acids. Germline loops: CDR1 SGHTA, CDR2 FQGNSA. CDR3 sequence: CASSLMKNTEAFF. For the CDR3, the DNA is TGTGCCAGCAGCTTAATGAAGAACACTGAAGCTTTCTTT. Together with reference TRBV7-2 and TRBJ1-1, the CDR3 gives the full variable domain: GAGVSQSPSNKVTEKGKDVELRCDPISGHTALYWYRQSLGQGLEFLIYFQGNSAPDKSGLPSDRFSAERTGGSVSTLTIQRTQQEDSAVYLCASSLMKNTEAFFGQGTRLTVV.

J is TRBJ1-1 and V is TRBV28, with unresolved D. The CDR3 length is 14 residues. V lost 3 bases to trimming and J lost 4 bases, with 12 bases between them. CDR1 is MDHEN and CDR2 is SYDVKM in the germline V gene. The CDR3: CASSFPARGTEAFF. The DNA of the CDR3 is TGTGCCAGCAGTTTCCCTGCTCGGGGCACTGAAGCTTTCTTT.

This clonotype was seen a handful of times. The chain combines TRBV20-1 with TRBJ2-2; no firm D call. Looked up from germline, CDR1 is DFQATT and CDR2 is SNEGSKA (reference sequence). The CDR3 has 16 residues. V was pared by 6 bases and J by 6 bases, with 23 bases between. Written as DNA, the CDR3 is TGCAGTGCGCGACCTGCCACCGGTGTTTTGTCCGGGGAGCTGTTTTTT. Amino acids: CSARPATGVLSGELFF.

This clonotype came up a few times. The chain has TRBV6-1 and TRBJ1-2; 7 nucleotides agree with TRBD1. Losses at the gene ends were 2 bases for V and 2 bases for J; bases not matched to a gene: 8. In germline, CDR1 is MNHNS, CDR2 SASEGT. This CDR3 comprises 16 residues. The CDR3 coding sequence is TGTGCCAGCAGTGAAAGACAGGGCGATTTAAACTATGGCTACACCTTC. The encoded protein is CASSERQGDLNYGYTF.

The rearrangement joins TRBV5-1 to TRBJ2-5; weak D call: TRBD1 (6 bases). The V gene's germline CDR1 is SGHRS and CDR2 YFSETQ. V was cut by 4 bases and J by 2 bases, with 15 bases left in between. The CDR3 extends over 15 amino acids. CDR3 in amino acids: CASSVFGQRQETQYF. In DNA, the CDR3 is TGCGCCAGCAGCGTCTTTGGACAGCGACAAGAGACCCAGTACTTC.

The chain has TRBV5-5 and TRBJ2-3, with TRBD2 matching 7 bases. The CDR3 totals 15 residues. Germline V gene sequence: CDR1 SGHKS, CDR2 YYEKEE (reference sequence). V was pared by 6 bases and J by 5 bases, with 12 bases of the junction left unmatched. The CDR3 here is CASNRLADSRDTQYF. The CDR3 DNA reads TGTGCCAGCAACCGACTAGCAGACTCACGAGATACGCAGTATTTT.

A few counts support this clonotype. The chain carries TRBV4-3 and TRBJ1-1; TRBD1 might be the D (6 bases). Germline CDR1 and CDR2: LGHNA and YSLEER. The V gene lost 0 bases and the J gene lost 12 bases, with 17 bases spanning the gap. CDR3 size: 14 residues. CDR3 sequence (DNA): TGCGCCAGCAGCCAAGATATCGGGGGCAGAGGTACTTTCTTT. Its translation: CASSQDIGGRGTFF.

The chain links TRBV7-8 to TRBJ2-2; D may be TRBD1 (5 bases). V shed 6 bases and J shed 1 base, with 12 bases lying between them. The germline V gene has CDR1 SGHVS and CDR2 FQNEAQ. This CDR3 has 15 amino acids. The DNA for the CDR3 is TGTGCCAGCAGTTCCGGACAAAGGAACACCGGGGAGCTGTTTTTT. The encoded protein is CASSSGQRNTGELFF.

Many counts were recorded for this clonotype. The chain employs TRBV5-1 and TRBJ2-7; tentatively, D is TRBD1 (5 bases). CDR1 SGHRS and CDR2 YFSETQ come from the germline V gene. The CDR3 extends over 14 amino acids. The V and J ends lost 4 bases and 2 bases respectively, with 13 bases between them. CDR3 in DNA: TGCGCCAGCAGCACGGACATAGGGGCCTACGAGCAGTACTTC. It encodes CASSTDIGAYEQYF.

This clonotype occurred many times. The CDR3 DNA sequence: TGTGCCAGCAGCTTAGGTTTCAGGGGGGATCAGCCCCAGCATTTT. Protein sequence: CASSLGFRGDQPQHF. V gene TRBV7-2 combines with J gene TRBJ1-5; 7 nucleotides line up with TRBD1. J was trimmed by 5 bases and V by 1 base; bases with no gene match: 5. The CDR3 extends over 15 amino acids. Germline V gene data show CDR1 as SGHTA and CDR2 as FQGNSA.

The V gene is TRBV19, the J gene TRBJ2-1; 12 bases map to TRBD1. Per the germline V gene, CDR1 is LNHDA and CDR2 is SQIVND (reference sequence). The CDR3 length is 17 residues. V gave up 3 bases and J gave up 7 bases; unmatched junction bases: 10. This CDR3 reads CASSMTGQGAIGNEQFF. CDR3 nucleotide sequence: TGTGCCAGTAGTATGACGGGACAGGGGGCCATCGGTAATGAGCAGTTCTTC.

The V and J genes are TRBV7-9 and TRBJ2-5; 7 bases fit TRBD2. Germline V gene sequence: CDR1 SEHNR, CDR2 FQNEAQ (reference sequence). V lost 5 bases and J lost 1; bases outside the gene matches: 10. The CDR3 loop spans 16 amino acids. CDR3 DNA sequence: TGTGCCAGCAGCCCTGGGACTATTGGGGTCCAAGAGACCCAGTACTTC. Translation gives CASSPGTIGVQETQYF.

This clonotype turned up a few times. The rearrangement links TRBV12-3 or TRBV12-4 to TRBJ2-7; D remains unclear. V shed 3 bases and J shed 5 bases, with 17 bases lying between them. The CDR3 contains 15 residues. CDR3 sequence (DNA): TGTGCCAGCAGTTTCCTTGCGCAGCCTCACCACGAGCAGTACTTC. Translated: CASSFLAQPHHEQYF.

The CDR3 protein is CASSFFPSVSGDSPLHF. DNA of the CDR3: TGTGCCAGCAGTTTTTTCCCCTCGGTCTCTGGGGATTCACCCCTCCACTTT. The rearrangement joins TRBV12-3 or TRBV12-4 to TRBJ1-6; D is undetermined. Trimming took 3 bases from V and 8 from J, leaving 20 bases between them. The CDR3 length is 17 residues.

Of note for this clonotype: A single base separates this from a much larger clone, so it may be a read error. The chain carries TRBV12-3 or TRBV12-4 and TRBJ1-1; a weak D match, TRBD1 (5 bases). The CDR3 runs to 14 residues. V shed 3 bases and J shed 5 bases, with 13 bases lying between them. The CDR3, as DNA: TGTGCCAGCAGTTTCGGGGGAGGGGCGACTGAAGCTTTCTTT. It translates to CASSFGGGATEAFF.

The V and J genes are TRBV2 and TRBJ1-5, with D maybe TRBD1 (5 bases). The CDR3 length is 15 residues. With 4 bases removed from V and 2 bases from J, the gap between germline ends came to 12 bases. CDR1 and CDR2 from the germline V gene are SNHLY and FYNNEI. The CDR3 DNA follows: TGTGCCAGCAGTGCGGGCAGGGCGCGCAATCAGCCCCAGCATTTT. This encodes CASSAGRARNQPQHF.

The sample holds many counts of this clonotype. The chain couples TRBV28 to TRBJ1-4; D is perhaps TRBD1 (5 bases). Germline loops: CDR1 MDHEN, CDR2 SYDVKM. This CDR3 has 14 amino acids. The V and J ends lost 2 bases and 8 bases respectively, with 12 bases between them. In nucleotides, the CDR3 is TGTGCCAGCAGTTTAGGACACCTACCCGAAAAACTGTTTTTT. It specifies CASSLGHLPEKLFF.

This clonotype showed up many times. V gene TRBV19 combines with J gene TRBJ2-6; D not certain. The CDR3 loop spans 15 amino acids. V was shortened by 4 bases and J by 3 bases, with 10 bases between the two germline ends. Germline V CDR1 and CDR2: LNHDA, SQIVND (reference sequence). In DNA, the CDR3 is TGTGCCAGTAGTACCCGGGCTGGTGGGGCCAACGTCCTGACTTTC. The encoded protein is CASSTRAGGANVLTF.

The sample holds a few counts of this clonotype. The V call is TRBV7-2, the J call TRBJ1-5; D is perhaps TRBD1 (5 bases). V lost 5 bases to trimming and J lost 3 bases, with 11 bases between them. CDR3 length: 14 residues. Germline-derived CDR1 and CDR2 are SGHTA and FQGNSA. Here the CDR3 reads CASSPNGANQPQHF. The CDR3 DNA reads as TGTGCCAGCAGCCCGAACGGGGCCAATCAGCCCCAGCATTTT.

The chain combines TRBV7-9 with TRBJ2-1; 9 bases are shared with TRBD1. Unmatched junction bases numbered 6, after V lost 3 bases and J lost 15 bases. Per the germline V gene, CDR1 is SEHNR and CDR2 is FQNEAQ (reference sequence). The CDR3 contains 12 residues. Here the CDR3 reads CASSFGTGFPFF. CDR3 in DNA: TGTGCCAGCAGCTTTGGGACAGGGTTTCCGTTCTTC.